This T cell receptor (beta chain) is drawn from a study of CD8 T cells in Susac syndrome. Looked up from germline, CDR1 is DFQATT and CDR2 is SNEGSKA (reference sequence). This CDR3 is built from 14 residues. An amount of RNA that ranged from roughly 0.45 to 1 ug was reverse transcribed with random hexamers. In TCRdb, the immunoSEQ multiplex PCR reads were re-called with MiXCR into one record per CDR3 protein. Among 100,000 or so distinct CDR3 sequences listed, roughly 92% were seen once. The sequencing sample was made of CD8+ T cells from PBMCs. The receptor was derived from a human donor in good health. This chain joins TRBV20-1 and TRBJ1-3, with D tentatively TRBD1 (5 bases). Here the CDR3 DNA reads TGCAGCCCCGTTGACAGACGCTCTGGAAACACCATATATTTT. This encodes CSPVDRRSGNTIYF.